These 27 T cell receptor beta chains share one sample of origin, sequenced in a study of cytomegalovirus exposure and HLA in healthy donors. The PCR made use of 60 Vbeta and 13 Jbeta primers. Using immunoSEQ multiplex PCR, the repertoire was profiled, and TCRdb retains in-frame clones only, with some absent. The sample carries 150,000 to 200,000 clones, roughly 90% recorded once. The sequenced sample consisted of PBMCs. The source is a girl under three years old in good health and CMV-seronegative.

V and J are TRBV5-4 and TRBJ2-5; the match to TRBD1 covers 8 bases. The closer fit of TRBJ2-7 to the DNA end suggests the J call may be wrong. Germline values: CDR1 SGHNT, CDR2 YYREEE (reference sequence). The CDR3 loop spans 16 amino acids. The CDR3 DNA reads TGTGCCAGCAGCTTGGCCGGGACAGGATATGCCTACGAGCAGTACTTC. Translating it yields CASSLAGTGYAYEQYF.

Concerning this clone: At the DNA level, this CDR3 is encoded by other sequences in the same sample as well. In DNA form, the CDR3 reads TGTGCCAGCAGCTTACTCCCCTACGAGCAGTACTTC. Translated, it gives CASSLLPYEQYF. This chain joins TRBV11-2 and TRBJ2-7, with D unclear. Germline V gene data show CDR1 as SGHAT and CDR2 as FQNNGV. Trimming stripped 2 bases from V and 2 bases from J, with 4 bases between. There are 12 residues in the CDR3.

V usage is TRBV7-9 and J usage is TRBJ2-1; 12 bases match TRBD2. The CDR3 is made up of 16 amino acids. V shed 6 bases and J 4 bases; nucleotides not matched to a gene: 7. CDR1 is SEHNR and CDR2 is FQNEAQ in the germline V gene (reference sequence). The CDR3 is CASSFILAGGYNEQFF. The CDR3 DNA follows: TGTGCCAGCAGTTTCATACTAGCGGGGGGATACAATGAGCAGTTCTTC.

This sequence joins TRBV30 and TRBJ1-2; 7 bases align to TRBD1. The trim removed 3 bases at V and 0 bases at J, leaving 16 bases unmatched. This CDR3 is 18 amino acids long. Germline CDR1 GTSNPN, CDR2 SVGIG (reference sequence). The CDR3: CAWRAIPGQPISNYGYTF. DNA for the CDR3: TGTGCCTGGAGAGCGATCCCGGGACAGCCCATCTCTAACTATGGCTACACCTTC.

The rearrangement joins TRBV6-5 to TRBJ2-7; 9 bases align to TRBD2. This CDR3 has 14 amino acids. CDR1 and CDR2 from the germline V gene are MNHEY and SVGAGI. V shed 7 bases, J shed 2 bases, and the junction held 6 bases outside the gene matches. The CDR3 sequence: CASTPAGGPYEQYF. For the CDR3, the DNA is TGTGCCAGCACACCTGCGGGGGGGCCCTACGAGCAGTACTTC.

V and J are TRBV5-4 and TRBJ1-2; D is possibly TRBD1 (6 bases). Trimming cost V 6 bases and J 4 bases, with 13 bases left between them. CDR3 length: 13 residues. Per germline, CDR1 SGHNT and CDR2 YYREEE (reference sequence). The CDR3 sequence is CASTPTDSYGYTF. The CDR3 coding sequence is TGTGCCAGCACCCCAACGGACAGCTATGGCTACACCTTC.

V usage is TRBV15 and J usage is TRBJ2-7; 7 positions match TRBD1. This CDR3 has 15 residues. V trimming: 0 bases; J trimming: 0 bases; junction bases outside the gene matches: 2. Germline assignment: CDR1 LNHNV and CDR2 YYDKDF (reference sequence). This CDR3 is CATSRETGSSYEQYF. In DNA form, the CDR3 reads TGTGCCACCAGCAGAGAGACAGGGAGCTCCTACGAGCAGTACTTC.

Here the CDR3 reads CASRPTLGNTIYF. In DNA, the CDR3 is TGTGCCAGCAGACCGACACTTGGAAACACCATATATTTT. The V call is TRBV21-1, the J call TRBJ1-3; TRBD1, the table's D call, was not compared with the DNA. TRBV21-1 is termed a pseudogene. The CDR3 sequence is 13 residues long.

In this sample, this clone turned up once. The CDR3 protein is CAISAPSSGDEQFF. The CDR3 DNA is TGTGCCATCAGTGCCCCATCTAGCGGCGATGAGCAGTTCTTC. This sequence joins TRBV10-3 and TRBJ2-1; 7 nucleotides match TRBD2. Germline V gene lookup returns CDR1 ENHRY and CDR2 SYGVKD. The J segment lost 8 bases and the V segment lost 4 bases, leaving 8 bases of the junction unmatched. The CDR3 runs to 14 residues.

The chain links TRBV7-2 to TRBJ2-1; the match to TRBD2 covers 10 bases. Germline-derived CDR1 and CDR2 are SGHTA and FQGNSA. This CDR3 has 15 amino acids. V lost 5 bases, J lost 4 bases, and 5 bases stayed unmatched. The CDR3 sequence: CASSRWTSGYNEQFF. CDR3 nucleotides: TGTGCCAGCAGCCGCTGGACTAGCGGTTACAATGAGCAGTTCTTC.

The rearrangement joins TRBV2 to TRBJ2-7, with TRBD1 matching over 10 bases. V lost 8 bases to trimming and J lost 4 bases; unmatched junction nucleotides: 5. This CDR3 region has 13 residues. Germline values: CDR1 SNHLY, CDR2 FYNNEI. The CDR3 here is CASRTGGLYEQYF. The CDR3 DNA reads TGTGCCAGCCGGACAGGGGGTCTATACGAGCAGTACTTC.

Written as DNA, the CDR3 is TGTGCCAGTAGTCTACCCCCCGGGACTAGCCCAATAACACACAATGAGCAGTTCTTC. It specifies CASSLPPGTSPITHNEQFF. The chain joins TRBV19 to TRBJ2-1, with 9 bases identical to TRBD2. Germline V CDR1 and CDR2: LNHDA, SQIVND (reference sequence). CDR3 size: 19 residues. With V trimmed by 5 bases and J by 5 bases, 19 bases remained unmatched.

This chain joins TRBV2 and TRBJ2-1, with 9 positions matching TRBD2. Losses at the gene ends were 6 bases for V and 4 bases for J; bases not matched to a gene: 10. The germline V gene encodes CDR1 SNHLY and CDR2 FYNNEI. CDR3 length equals 16 residues. In DNA, the CDR3 is TGTGCCAGCAGAAGGACCGGGACTAGCTCTTACAATGAGCAGTTCTTC. It is translated as CASRRTGTSSYNEQFF.

The rearrangement uses TRBV4-3 and TRBJ2-2, with 9 bases that match TRBD2. V lost 0 bases and J lost 8; bases outside the gene matches: 10. This CDR3 region has 17 residues. CDR1 and CDR2 from the germline V gene are LGHNA and YSLEER. The CDR3 protein is CASSQDRISGSLGELFF. CDR3 nucleotide sequence: TGCGCCAGCAGCCAAGATAGGATTAGCGGGAGTTTGGGGGAGCTGTTTTTT.

This clone has just one count. This chain connects TRBV19 to TRBJ1-2; TRBD1 matches at 8 bases. This CDR3 region has 15 residues. Germline V gene data show CDR1 as LNHDA and CDR2 as SQIVND (reference sequence). V shed 7 bases and J 4 bases; nucleotides not matched to a gene: 11. The DNA of the CDR3 is TGTGCCAGTACCGCATCGGACAGGGTTTTCTATGGCTACACCTTC. Residues: CASTASDRVFYGYTF.

The V gene is TRBV5-1, the J gene TRBJ2-3; D is perhaps TRBD1 (8 bases). V dropped 2 bases and J dropped 6 bases, with 13 bases sitting between them. The CDR3 totals 14 residues. Germline V gene data show CDR1 as SGHRS and CDR2 as YFSETQ. CDR3 residues: CASSFGQGGDTQYF. The CDR3 nucleotides read TGCGCCAGCAGCTTTGGACAGGGAGGGGATACGCAGTATTTT.

V is TRBV7-9 and J is TRBJ2-1, with D possibly TRBD2 on 5 matching bases. The CDR3 runs to 15 residues. Germline assignment: CDR1 SEHNR and CDR2 FQNEAQ (reference sequence). V was cut by 3 bases and J by 6 bases, with 15 bases left in between. The CDR3 DNA follows: TGTGCCAGCAGCTTTGGCGGGCTTAGGTTCAATGAGCAGTTCTTC. Residues: CASSFGGLRFNEQFF. The full variable domain, completed using reference TRBV7-9 and TRBJ2-1, is DTGVSQNPRHKITKRGQNVTFRCDPISEHNRLYWYRQTLGQGPEFLTYFQNEAQLEKSRLLSDRFSAERPKGSFSTLEIQRTEQGDSAMYLCASSFGGLRFNEQFFGPGTRLTVL.

This clone was observed a single time. The chain carries TRBV2 and TRBJ2-2, with 10 bases identical to TRBD2. The junction had 10 bases not matched to a gene; V was cut back by 4 bases and J by 8 bases. This CDR3 has 16 amino acids. Germline-derived CDR1 and CDR2 are SNHLY and FYNNEI. CDR3 coding DNA: TGTGCCAGCAGTGGTTTTAGCGGGGGGCCCGAGGGGGAGCTGTTTTTT. This sequence encodes CASSGFSGGPEGELFF.

This clone appeared a few times. The rearrangement joins TRBV30 to TRBJ2-4; D perhaps matches TRBD2 (7 bases). The germline V and J ends were trimmed by 3 bases and 6 bases, with 21 bases remaining between them. The CDR3 sequence is 16 residues long. Per the germline V gene, CDR1 is GTSNPN and CDR2 is SVGIG (reference sequence). The chain's CDR3 is CAWSPFRGGGGNIQYF. The CDR3 DNA follows: TGTGCCTGGAGCCCCTTTAGGGGGGGCGGGGGAAACATTCAGTACTTC.

The chain is built from TRBV5-1 and TRBJ2-2, with a possible D match to TRBD1 (6 bases). Germline V gives CDR1 SGHRS, CDR2 YFSETQ. This CDR3 region has 16 residues. The V gene lost 0 bases and the J gene lost 3 bases, with 12 bases spanning the gap. The CDR3 DNA is TGCGCCAGCAGCTTGGTTGGGGGCACCGACACCGGGGAGCTGTTTTTT. Protein sequence: CASSLVGGTDTGELFF. Full variable domain (outside the CDR3, taken from reference TRBV5-1 and TRBJ2-2): KAGVTQTPRYLIKTRGQQVTLSCSPISGHRSVSWYQQTPGQGLQFLFEYFSETQRNKGNFPGRFSGRQFSNSRSEMNVSTLELGDSALYLCASSLVGGTDTGELFFGEGSRLTVL.

The chain employs TRBV19 and TRBJ2-1; 8 bases align to TRBD2. The CDR3 covers 14 residues. With V trimmed by 7 bases and J by 3 bases, 5 bases remained unmatched. CDR1 LNHDA and CDR2 SQIVND come from the germline V gene (reference sequence). The CDR3 reads CASTPRGGYNEQFF. CDR3 in DNA: TGTGCCAGTACGCCCCGGGGGGGCTACAATGAGCAGTTCTTC.

The chain is built from TRBV7-2 and TRBJ1-2; TRBD1 matches at 7 bases. V dropped 3 bases and J dropped 4; count of bases not matched to a gene: 11. The CDR3 is 16 residues long. Germline V lookup: CDR1 SGHTA, CDR2 FQGNSA. The CDR3 region has the DNA TGTGCCAGCAGCTTCAGGACGACAGGGATCGGCTATGGCTACACCTTC. It encodes CASSFRTTGIGYGYTF.

The V gene is TRBV14, the J gene TRBJ1-2; 8 bases match TRBD1. The CDR3 runs to 13 residues. Germline trimming cut 4 bases from V and 8 bases from J; bases unmatched to any gene: 6. Per the germline V gene, CDR1 is SGHDN and CDR2 is FVKESK. CDR3 protein: CASSLLTGDGYTF. CDR3 in DNA: TGTGCCAGCAGCCTACTGACAGGGGACGGCTACACCTTC.

V and J are TRBV5-1 and TRBJ2-1; 10 bases line up with TRBD2. CDR1 is SGHRS, CDR2 YFSETQ, per germline. The J segment lost 8 bases and the V segment lost 9 bases, leaving 17 bases of the junction unmatched. The CDR3 is 16 amino acids. CDR3 nucleotide sequence: TGCGCCACAAAACATAGCGGGGGGTTAACTTCGGATGAGCAGTTCTTC. Its protein product is CATKHSGGLTSDEQFF.

The chain couples TRBV18 to TRBJ2-7; 7 bases align to TRBD2. Germline loops: CDR1 KGHSH, CDR2 LQKENI. CDR3 length equals 12 residues. Trimming removed 2 bases from V and 5 bases from J; junction bases left unmatched: 0. CDR3 DNA: TGTGCCAGCTCACCAGGGGGGGACGAGCAGTACTTC. This codes for CASSPGGDEQYF.

The CDR3 DNA follows: TGCGCCAGCAGCCAAGAGCCCTCCGGGGGTCGGTGTGGCTACACCTTC. Residues: CASSQEPSGGRCGYTF. This rearrangement joins TRBV4-1 to TRBJ1-2; TRBD1 might be the D (5 bases). The germline V gene encodes CDR1 MGHRA and CDR2 YSYEKL. The germline V and J ends were trimmed by 0 bases and 7 bases, with 18 bases remaining between them. This CDR3 has 16 residues.

This clone is a singleton in its sample. V is TRBV18 and J is TRBJ2-3; D remains ambiguous. Trimming took off 3 bases at V and 2 bases at J, with 12 bases between the two ends. CDR1 is KGHSH, CDR2 LQKENI, per germline. This CDR3 region has 15 residues. The CDR3 DNA follows: TGTGCCAGCTCACCCCCCCGCGAATACACAGATACGCAGTATTTT. Its translation is CASSPPREYTDTQYF. Full variable domain (rest looked up from reference TRBV18 and TRBJ2-3): NAGVMQNPRHLVRRRGQEARLRCSPMKGHSHVYWYRQLPEEGLKFMVYLQKENIIDESGMPKERFSAEFPKEGPSILRIQQVVRGDSAAYFCASSPPREYTDTQYFGPGTRLTVL.